This T cell receptor beta chain is drawn from a study of cytomegalovirus exposure and HLA in healthy donors. This clone was picked up a small number of times. The germline V gene has CDR1 SEHNR and CDR2 FQNEAQ (reference sequence). Unmatched junction bases numbered 2, after V lost 1 base and J lost 6 bases. The CDR3 spans 14 residues. With 60 Vbeta and 13 Jbeta primers, the PCR was carried out. This table comes from immunoSEQ multiplex PCR, and its TCRdb copy is limited to in-frame clones, with some not included. The repertoire has around 250,000 clones, approximately 80% of them found once; the top ten carry roughly 7.4%.

Input material: PBMCs. The rearrangement links TRBV7-9 to TRBJ2-4; 8 bases are shared with TRBD2. The receptor comes from a woman aged 55-70 years in good health and CMV-seropositive. This chain's CDR3 is CASSLERERNIQYF. CDR3 sequence (DNA): TGTGCCAGCAGCTTAGAGCGGGAGAGAAACATTCAGTACTTC. The whole variable domain, filled in from reference TRBV7-9 and TRBJ2-4, reads DTGVSQNPRHKITKRGQNVTFRCDPISEHNRLYWYRQTLGQGPEFLTYFQNEAQLEKSRLLSDRFSAERPKGSFSTLEIQRTEQGDSAMYLCASSLERERNIQYFGAGTRLSVL.